This T cell receptor (beta chain) was found in a study of blood T cell repertoires in COVID-19. The overall study: Sites across the United States, Italy and Spain contributed samples from acute and convalescent COVID-19. Sources were T cells, B-cell-depleted T cells, or PBMCs; the material itself was cDNA or gDNA.

Per the original methods: Estimation of nucleated cell counts was performed using reference gene primer amplification. Generated by immunoSEQ multiplex PCR, the TCRdb table keeps only in-frame clones and is missing some. The DNA gave D and trimming, while V, J and clone size come from that table. The repertoire consists of approximately 230,000 clones, with approximately 80% occurring once and the leading ten covering approximately 20%. The table lists this clone with a count of one. Germline assignment: CDR1 LNHNV and CDR2 YYDKDF (reference sequence). The V end lost 3 bases, the J end lost 4 bases, and 10 bases lay between the germline ends. The CDR3 runs 15 residues.

The material sequenced was peripheral blood. The receptor was derived from a man aged 25 to 40 with active or convalescent COVID-19. The J gene is TRBJ2-6, the V gene TRBV15, with D perhaps matching TRBD2 (6 bases). The CDR3 here is CATSSGGGGANVLTF. The CDR3 coding sequence is TGTGCCACCAGCAGTGGGGGAGGAGGGGCCAACGTCCTGACTTTC.